A selection of T cell receptor beta chains follows, all from one sample in a study of blood T cell repertoires in COVID-19. Assay: immunoSEQ multiplex PCR; the TCRdb copy retains only in-frame clones and omits some. The sample shows around 360,000 clones, around 87% of them seen only once. The sample was PBMCs or T cells enriched from blood (not recorded which). The source of these receptors is a man aged 35 to 55 in a cohort exposed to, infected with or recovered from COVID-19 (not recorded which). Both conserved end residues are part of each CDR3. Each record gives: J gene, V gene, D gene, clone size, CDR3 protein, CDR3 DNA. A D gene is named only where the DNA matches it firmly. Not every row has a clone size; where given, it reads once, few, many or a size class.

>TRBJ2-4|TRBV15|TRBD2|-
CATSSATSGSSFAKNIQYF
TGTGCCACCAGCAGCGCGACTAGCGGGAGTTCTTTTGCCAAAAACATTCAGTACTTC
>TRBJ2-7|TRBV5-1|TRBD2|-
CASSLGLAGPYEQYF
TGCGCCAGCAGCTTGGGACTAGCGGGGCCCTACGAGCAGTACTTC
>TRBJ2-5|TRBV18|-|-
CASSPKAQETQYF
TGTGCCAGCTCACCGAAAGCTCAAGAGACCCAGTACTTC
>TRBJ2-7|TRBV7-3|-|-
CASSPGASYEQYF
TGTGCCAGCAGCCCCGGAGCATCCTACGAGCAGTACTTC
>TRBJ2-7|TRBV9|-|-
CASSPQGVEQYF
TGTGCCAGCAGCCCCCAGGGTGTCGAGCAGTACTTC
>TRBJ2-1|TRBV5-8|-|-
CASTSGERSAYNEQFF
TGTGCCAGCACCTCCGGGGAGAGGTCGGCCTACAATGAGCAGTTCTTC
>TRBJ2-7|TRBV5-6|TRBD1|-
CASSFSGTGTKKYF
TGTGCCAGCAGCTTTTCCGGGACAGGGACTAAGAAGTACTTC
>TRBJ1-5|TRBV6-1|-|-
CASSEQGSALNNQPQHF
TGTGCCAGCAGTGAGCAGGGGTCGGCCCTCAATAATCAGCCCCAGCATTTT
>TRBJ2-1|TRBV11-2|TRBD2|-
CASSSLAGGNNEQFF
TGTGCCAGCAGCTCGTTAGCGGGAGGGAACAATGAGCAGTTCTTC
>TRBJ2-3|TRBV28|-|-
CASSLPRTDTQYF
TGTGCCAGCAGTCTCCCTCGCACAGATACGCAGTATTTT
>TRBJ1-2|TRBV3-1/TRBV3-2|TRBD1|few
CASSQGQGQFYGYTF
TGTGCCAGCAGCCAAGGCCAGGGACAGTTCTATGGCTACACCTTC
>TRBJ1-2|TRBV5-5|-|-
CASSFPPWAIGYTF
TGTGCCAGCAGCTTCCCCCCCTGGGCGATAGGCTACACCTTC
>TRBJ2-3|TRBV9|-|-
CASSVGERAGSITDTQYF
TGTGCCAGCAGCGTAGGAGAAAGGGCAGGGTCCATCACAGATACGCAGTATTTT
>TRBJ2-6|TRBV5-4|-|-
CASSLGAGNSGANVLTF
TGTGCCAGCAGCTTGGGGGCAGGGAATTCTGGGGCCAACGTCCTGACTTTC
>TRBJ2-5|TRBV5-4|TRBD2|once
CASSLGLAGGETQYF
TGTGCCAGCAGCTTAGGACTAGCGGGAGGGGAGACCCAGTACTTC
>TRBJ2-7|TRBV2|-|once
CASSEQASDSYEQYF
TGTGCCAGCAGTGAACAGGCTAGCGACTCCTACGAGCAGTACTTC
>TRBJ1-1|TRBV2|TRBD1|few
CASSGQGAAAEAFF
TGTGCCAGCAGTGGACAGGGGGCGGCTGCTGAAGCTTTCTTT
>TRBJ2-1|TRBV28|TRBD1|-
CASSHSVSGQNEQFF
TGTGCCAGCAGTCACTCAGTATCGGGACAGAATGAGCAGTTCTTC
>TRBJ2-2|TRBV6-5|TRBD2|-
CASSYEASGRAGELFF
TGTGCCAGCAGTTACGAAGCTAGCGGGAGGGCCGGGGAGCTGTTTTTT
>TRBJ2-1|TRBV9|-|-
CASSVGSNEQFF
TGTGCCAGCAGCGTAGGTAGCAATGAGCAGTTCTTC
>TRBJ2-2|TRBV19|-|-
CASSITGNTGELFF
TGTGCCAGTAGTATTACAGGAAACACCGGGGAGCTGTTTTTT
>TRBJ1-6|TRBV6-5|-|-
CASRETASNSPLHF
TGTGCCAGCAGAGAGACAGCCTCTAATTCACCCCTCCACTTT
>TRBJ1-1|TRBV7-2|-|few
CASSPVAGAMNTEAFF
TGTGCCAGCAGCCCGGTAGCGGGGGCGATGAACACTGAAGCTTTCTTT